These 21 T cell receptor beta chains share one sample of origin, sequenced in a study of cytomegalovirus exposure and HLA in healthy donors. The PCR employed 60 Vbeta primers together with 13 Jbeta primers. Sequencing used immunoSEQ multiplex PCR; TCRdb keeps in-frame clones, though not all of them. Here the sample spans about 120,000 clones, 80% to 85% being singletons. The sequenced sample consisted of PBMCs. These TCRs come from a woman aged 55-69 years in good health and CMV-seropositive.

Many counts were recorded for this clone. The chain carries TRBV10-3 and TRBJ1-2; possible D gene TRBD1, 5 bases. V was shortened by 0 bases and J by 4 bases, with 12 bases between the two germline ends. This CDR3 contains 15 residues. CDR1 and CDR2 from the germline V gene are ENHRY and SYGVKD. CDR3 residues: CAISESEGLAYGYTF. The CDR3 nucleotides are TGTGCCATCAGTGAGTCGGAGGGGCTGGCCTATGGCTACACCTTC.

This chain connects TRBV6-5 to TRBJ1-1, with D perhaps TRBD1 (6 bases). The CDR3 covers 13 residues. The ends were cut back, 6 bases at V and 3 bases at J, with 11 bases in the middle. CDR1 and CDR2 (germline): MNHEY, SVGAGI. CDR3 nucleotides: TGTGCCAGCAGATTGGACAGCTACACTGAAGCTTTCTTT. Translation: CASRLDSYTEAFF.

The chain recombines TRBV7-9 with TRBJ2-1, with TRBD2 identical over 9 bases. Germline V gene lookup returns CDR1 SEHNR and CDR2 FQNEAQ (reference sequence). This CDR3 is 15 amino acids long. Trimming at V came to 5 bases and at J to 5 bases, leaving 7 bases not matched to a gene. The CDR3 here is CASSRGASGNNEQFF. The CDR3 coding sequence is TGTGCCAGCAGCCGAGGGGCTAGCGGGAACAATGAGCAGTTCTTC.

This CDR3 reads CASRLNRDSNTEAFF. In nucleotides, the CDR3 is TGTGCCAGCAGGTTAAACCGGGACAGTAACACTGAAGCTTTCTTT. This sequence joins TRBV6-1 and TRBJ1-1, with TRBD1 matching over 7 bases. CDR1 is MNHNS and CDR2 is SASEGT in the germline V gene. V lost 6 bases and J lost 2; bases outside the gene matches: 9. The CDR3 has 15 residues.

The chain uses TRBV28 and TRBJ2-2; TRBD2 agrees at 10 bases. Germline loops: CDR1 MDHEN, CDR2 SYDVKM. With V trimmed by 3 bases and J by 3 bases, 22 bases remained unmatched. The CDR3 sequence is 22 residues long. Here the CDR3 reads CASSFTPGESSGRLIDTGELFF. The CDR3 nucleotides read TGTGCCAGCAGTTTTACCCCCGGCGAGTCTAGCGGGAGATTAATCGACACCGGGGAGCTGTTTTTT.

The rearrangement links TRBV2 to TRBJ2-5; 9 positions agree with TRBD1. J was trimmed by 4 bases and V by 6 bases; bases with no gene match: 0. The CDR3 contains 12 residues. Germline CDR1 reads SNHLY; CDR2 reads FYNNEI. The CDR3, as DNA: TGTGCCAGCAGGGACAGGGGAGAGACCCAGTACTTC. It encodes CASRDRGETQYF.

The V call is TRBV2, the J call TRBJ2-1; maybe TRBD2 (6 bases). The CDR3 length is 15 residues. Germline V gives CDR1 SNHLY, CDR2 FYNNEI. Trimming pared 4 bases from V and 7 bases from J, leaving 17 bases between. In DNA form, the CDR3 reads TGTGCCAGCAGTGGGAAGCGGACCCGGGAGAATGAGCAGTTCTTC. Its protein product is CASSGKRTRENEQFF.

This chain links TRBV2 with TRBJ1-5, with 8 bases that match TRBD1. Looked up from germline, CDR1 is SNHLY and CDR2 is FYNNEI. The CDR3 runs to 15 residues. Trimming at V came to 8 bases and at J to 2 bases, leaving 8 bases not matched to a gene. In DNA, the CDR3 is TGTGCCAGCGGACAGGGACCGCTTGGCAATCAGCCCCAGCATTTT. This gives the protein CASGQGPLGNQPQHF.

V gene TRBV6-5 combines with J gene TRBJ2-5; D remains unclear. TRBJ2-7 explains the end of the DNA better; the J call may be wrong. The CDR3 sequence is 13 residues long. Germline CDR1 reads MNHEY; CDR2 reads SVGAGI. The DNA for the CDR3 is TGTGCCAGCAGTTACTCGATATCGTACGAGCAGTACTTC. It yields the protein CASSYSISYEQYF.

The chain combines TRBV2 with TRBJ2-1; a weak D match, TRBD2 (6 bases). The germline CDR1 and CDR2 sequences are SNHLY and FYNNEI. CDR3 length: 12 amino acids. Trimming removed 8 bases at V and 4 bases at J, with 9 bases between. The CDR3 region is CASLALYNEQFF. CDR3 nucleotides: TGTGCCAGCCTAGCGCTATACAATGAGCAGTTCTTC.

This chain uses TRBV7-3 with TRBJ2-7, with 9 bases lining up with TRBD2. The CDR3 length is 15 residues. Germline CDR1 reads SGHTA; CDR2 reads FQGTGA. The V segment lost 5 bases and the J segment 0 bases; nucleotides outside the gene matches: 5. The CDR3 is CASSSLAGSSYEQYF. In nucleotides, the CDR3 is TGTGCCAGCAGCAGCCTAGCGGGGAGCTCCTACGAGCAGTACTTC.

CDR3 residues: CASSSRTYGYTF. CDR3 sequence (DNA): TGTGCCAGCAGTTCGAGGACATATGGCTACACCTTC. This chain connects TRBV28 to TRBJ1-2; D is possibly TRBD1 (5 bases). CDR1 MDHEN and CDR2 SYDVKM come from the germline V gene. The CDR3 runs 12 residues. V shed 4 bases and J shed 5 bases, with 8 bases lying between them.

DNA for the CDR3: TGTGCCAGCAGCGTAACGGGATCCTACGAGCAGTACTTC. Protein sequence: CASSVTGSYEQYF. V and J are TRBV9 and TRBJ2-7; D perhaps matches TRBD2 (5 bases). The CDR3 contains 13 residues. Germline V CDR1 and CDR2: SGDLS, YYNGEE. V lost 1 base and J 1 base, leaving 6 bases between the germline ends.

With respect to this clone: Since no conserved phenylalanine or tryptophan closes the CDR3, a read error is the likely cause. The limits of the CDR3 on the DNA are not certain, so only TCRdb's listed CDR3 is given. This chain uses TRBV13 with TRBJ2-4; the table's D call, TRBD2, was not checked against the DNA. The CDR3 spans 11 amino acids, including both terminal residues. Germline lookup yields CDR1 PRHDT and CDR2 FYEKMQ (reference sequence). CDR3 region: CASSCGLAGVL.

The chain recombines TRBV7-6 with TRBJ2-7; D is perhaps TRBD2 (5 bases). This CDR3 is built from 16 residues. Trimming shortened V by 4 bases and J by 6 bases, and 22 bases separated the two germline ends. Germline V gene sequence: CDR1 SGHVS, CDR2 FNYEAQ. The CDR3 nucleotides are TGTGCCAGCAGCTCCGAACAGAGCGGCAAAGGCGGCGAGCAGTACTTC. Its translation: CASSSEQSGKGGEQYF.

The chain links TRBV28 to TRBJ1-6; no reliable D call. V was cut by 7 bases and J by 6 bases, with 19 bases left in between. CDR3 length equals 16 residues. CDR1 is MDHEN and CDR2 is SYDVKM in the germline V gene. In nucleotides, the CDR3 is TGTGCCAGCACCAGAGAAAGAGGAGGGATTAATTCACCCCTCCACTTT. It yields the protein CASTRERGGINSPLHF.

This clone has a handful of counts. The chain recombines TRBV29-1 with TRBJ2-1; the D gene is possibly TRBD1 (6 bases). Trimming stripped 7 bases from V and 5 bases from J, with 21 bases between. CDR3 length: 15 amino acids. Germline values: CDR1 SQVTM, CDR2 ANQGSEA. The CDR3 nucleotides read TGCAGCGCTAGAGGATTACAGGGTGTCCACAATGAGCAGTTCTTC. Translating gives CSARGLQGVHNEQFF.

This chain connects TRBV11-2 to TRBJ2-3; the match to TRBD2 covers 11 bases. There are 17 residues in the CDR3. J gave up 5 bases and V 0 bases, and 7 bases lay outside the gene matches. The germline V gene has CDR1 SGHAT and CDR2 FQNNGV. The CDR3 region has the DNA TGTGCCAGCAGCTTAGAAACTAGCGGGAGCTGGGTAGATACGCAGTATTTT. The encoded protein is CASSLETSGSWVDTQYF.

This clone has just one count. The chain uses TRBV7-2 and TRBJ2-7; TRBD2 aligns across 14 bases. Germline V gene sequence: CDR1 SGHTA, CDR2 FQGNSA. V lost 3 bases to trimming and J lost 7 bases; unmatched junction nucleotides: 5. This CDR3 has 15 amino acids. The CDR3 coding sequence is TGTGCCAGCAGCTTGACTAGCGGGAGGGCCTCAGAGCAGTACTTC. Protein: CASSLTSGRASEQYF.

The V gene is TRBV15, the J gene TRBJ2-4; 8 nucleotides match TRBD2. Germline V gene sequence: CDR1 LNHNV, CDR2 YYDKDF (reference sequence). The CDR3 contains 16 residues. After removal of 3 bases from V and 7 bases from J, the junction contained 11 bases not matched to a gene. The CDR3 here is CATSSRARLAGNIQYF. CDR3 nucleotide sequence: TGTGCCACCAGCAGCCGAGCACGCCTAGCGGGCAACATTCAGTACTTC.

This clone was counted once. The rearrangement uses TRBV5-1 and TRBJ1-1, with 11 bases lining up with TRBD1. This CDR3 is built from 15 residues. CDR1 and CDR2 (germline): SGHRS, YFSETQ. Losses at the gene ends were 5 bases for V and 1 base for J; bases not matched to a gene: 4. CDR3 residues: CASRRGQGENTEAFF. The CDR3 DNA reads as TGCGCCAGCAGGCGGGGACAGGGGGAGAACACTGAAGCTTTCTTT.